The T cell receptor (beta chain) under discussion was sequenced for a study of OX40 agonist ivuxolimab in advanced cancers. Study information: In this cohort, patients received ivuxolimab, an agonistic anti-OX40 (CD134) antibody.

Study-wide points: At 0.1-3.0 mg/kg, partial responders had clonal expansion among the lowest observed. Certain nonresponders additionally had low normalized T-cell clonal expansion.

Assay used: immunoSEQ multiplex PCR; TCRdb lists only in-frame clones, some missing. This table holds some 91,000 clones, 87% found once. The germline gives CDR1 SGHNT, CDR2 YENEEA. This CDR3 region has 14 residues. The V gene lost 3 bases and the J gene lost 7 bases, with 13 bases spanning the gap. In its sample, this clone was seen once. Its antigen is unidentified. The V and J genes are TRBV11-3 and TRBJ2-1; D is perhaps TRBD1 (7 bases). The TCR sequence derives from an adult with an advanced solid tumor such as melanoma, head and neck, liver or kidney cancer. The specimen comprised CD4+ or CD8+ T cells sorted from blood, sampled in a trial of the OX40 agonist ivuxolimab. In DNA form, the CDR3 reads TGTGCCAGCAGCTTCCAGGGGGAGGTGAATGAGCAGTTCTTC. Translated, it gives CASSFQGEVNEQFF. The variable domain in full, completed from reference TRBV11-3 and TRBJ2-1, reads EAGVVQSPRYKIIEKKQPVAFWCNPISGHNTLYWYLQNLGQGPELLIRYENEEAVDDSQLPKDRFSAERLKGVDSTLKIQPAELGDSAVYLCASSFQGEVNEQFFGPGTRLTVL.